Included here is one TCR beta chain sequence, with context. The data belong to a study of control samples from healthy donors and cancer patients. The CDR3 loop spans 12 amino acids. The germline gives CDR1 SEHNR, CDR2 FQNEAQ (reference sequence). V lost 5 bases to trimming and J lost 9 bases, with 11 bases between them. Profiled with immunoSEQ multiplex PCR; TCRdb holds only in-frame clones, not every one. Among about 69,000 clones listed, about 80% were seen once. The chain links TRBV7-9 to TRBJ1-5; D remains ambiguous. The sequenced sample consisted of PBMCs. The clonotype originates from a woman between 45 and 60 years old with lung cancer. This chain's CDR3 is CASSQPGRPQHF. CDR3 in DNA: TGTGCCAGCAGCCAGCCGGGTCGGCCCCAGCATTTT.